This passage covers 28 T cell receptor beta chains from one sample sequenced in a study of cytomegalovirus exposure and HLA in healthy donors. It was with 60 Vbeta and 13 Jbeta primers that the PCR ran. Repertoires were generated with immunoSEQ multiplex PCR, while TCRdb's copy carries only in-frame clones and drops some. Of about 150,000 clones listed, 80% to 90% are singletons. The sample consisted of PBMCs. All receptors come from a woman aged 40 to 50 in good health and CMV-seropositive.

In regard to this clone: A read error may account for a junction end that differs from germline. This rearrangement joins TRBV28 to TRBJ2-7; 7 nucleotides match TRBD1. CDR3 length: 14 residues. Germline V gene sequence: CDR1 MDHEN, CDR2 SYDVKM. The DNA for the CDR3 is TGTGCCAGCAGTGCGACAGGGATCCTCTACGGGCAGTACTTC. Protein: CASSATGILYGQYF.

The chain couples TRBV27 to TRBJ2-7; maybe TRBD2 (7 bases). The V gene lost 7 bases and the J gene lost 5 bases, with 12 bases spanning the gap. CDR3 length: 12 amino acids. The germline V gene encodes CDR1 MNHEY and CDR2 SMNVEV (reference sequence). The CDR3 here is CASTGEGDEQYF. In DNA form, the CDR3 reads TGTGCCAGCACCGGGGAGGGGGACGAGCAGTACTTC.

This chain joins TRBV27 and TRBJ1-1; 9 nucleotides align to TRBD1. CDR1 is MNHEY and CDR2 is SMNVEV in the germline V gene (reference sequence). The CDR3 length is 17 residues. V trimming: 1 base; J trimming: 1 base; junction bases outside the gene matches: 7. In DNA, the CDR3 is TGTGCCAGCAGTTTATTGTTACAGGGGGCAGCGAACACTGAAGCTTTCTTT. Translating it yields CASSLLLQGAANTEAFF.

The CDR3 DNA reads as TGTGCCAGTACTAGCGGCTACGAGCAGTACTTC. As protein: CASTSGYEQYF. The gene calls are TRBV6-6 and TRBJ2-5; 8 bases are a match to TRBD2. The J call may be faulty, since TRBJ2-7 better matches the DNA end. The CDR3 has 11 amino acids. Germline CDR1 MNHNY, CDR2 SVGAGI (reference sequence).

J is TRBJ2-7 and V is TRBV6-1; D gene ambiguous. CDR1 and CDR2 (germline): MNHNS, SASEGT. This CDR3 has 14 amino acids. V was pared by 2 bases and J by 0 bases, with 8 bases between. Here the CDR3 DNA reads TGTGCCAGCAGTGAACACTCGAGCTCCTACGAGCAGTACTTC. It codes for CASSEHSSSYEQYF.

The chain combines TRBV6-6 with TRBJ1-1; D possibly corresponds to TRBD1 (5 bases). CDR3 length: 16 amino acids. V was cut by 5 bases and J by 0 bases, with 16 bases left in between. Germline-derived CDR1 and CDR2 are MNHNY and SVGAGI (reference sequence). The CDR3 nucleotides read TGTGCCAGCAGTCCTTTTGGGCGGGGGATGAACACTGAAGCTTTCTTT. It specifies CASSPFGRGMNTEAFF.

The chain has TRBV5-5 and TRBJ1-4, with 10 bases lining up with TRBD1. The CDR3 is 13 residues long. V lost 4 bases to trimming and J lost 8 bases; unmatched junction nucleotides: 2. Germline V lookup: CDR1 SGHKS, CDR2 YYEKEE (reference sequence). CDR3 in DNA: TGTGCCAGCAGCCTGGGACAGGGGGAAAAACTGTTTTTT. Translating it yields CASSLGQGEKLFF.

V is TRBV27 and J is TRBJ2-1, with 7 bases that match TRBD1. The J segment lost 14 bases and the V segment lost 3 bases, leaving 10 bases of the junction unmatched. CDR1 and CDR2 from the germline V gene are MNHEY and SMNVEV (reference sequence). CDR3 length: 13 residues. The CDR3 reads CASSFFEGALEFF. The CDR3 nucleotides read TGTGCCAGCAGTTTTTTTGAGGGGGCTTTGGAGTTCTTC.

The chain employs TRBV9 and TRBJ2-7, with D maybe TRBD1 (5 bases). V was clipped by 3 bases and J by 1 base, with 11 bases between them. The CDR3 is 14 residues long. Per the germline V gene, CDR1 is SGDLS and CDR2 is YYNGEE. The CDR3 loop reads CASSENRMSYEQYF. In DNA form, the CDR3 reads TGTGCCAGCAGCGAAAACAGGATGTCCTACGAGCAGTACTTC.

Here the CDR3 DNA reads TGTGCCAGCAGCGTAGGACCACTAAGTGACATTCAGTACTTC. It is translated as CASSVGPLSDIQYF. The chain recombines TRBV9 with TRBJ2-4; D is undetermined. Germline values: CDR1 SGDLS, CDR2 YYNGEE. Deletions cut 0 bases from V and 8 bases from J, with 12 bases between. The CDR3 sequence is 14 residues long.

The chain links TRBV5-1 to TRBJ2-7; a weak D match, TRBD2 (6 bases). Trimming left V 5 bases short and J 6 bases short, with 9 bases between. Per germline, CDR1 SGHRS and CDR2 YFSETQ. This CDR3 is built from 11 residues. The CDR3 is CASSLGGEQYF. The CDR3 region has the DNA TGCGCCAGCAGTCTGGGGGGCGAGCAGTACTTC.

This clone was observed a single time. This rearrangement joins TRBV29-1 to TRBJ2-4, with TRBD1 identical over 10 bases. The CDR3 has 13 residues. The germline V gene has CDR1 SQVTM and CDR2 ANQGSEA. Unmatched junction bases numbered 6, after V lost 5 bases and J lost 8 bases. The CDR3 sequence is CSVLTGGSDIQYF. The CDR3 nucleotides read TGCAGCGTTCTGACAGGGGGCTCGGACATTCAGTACTTC.

V gene TRBV5-8 combines with J gene TRBJ2-7; D is undetermined. Per germline, CDR1 SGHTS and CDR2 YDEGEE. With 4 bases removed from V and 4 bases from J, the gap between germline ends came to 6 bases. This CDR3 has 11 residues. In DNA form, the CDR3 reads TGTGCCAGCAGCCCCCTTTACGAGCAGTACTTC. Its protein product is CASSPLYEQYF.

The chain joins TRBV6-1 to TRBJ2-7, with 7 nucleotides matching TRBD1. The CDR3 contains 13 residues. Trimming cost V 10 bases and J 7 bases; bases outside gene matches: 13. CDR1 MNHNS and CDR2 SASEGT come from the germline V gene. CDR3 residues: CATHPGQAREQYF. The CDR3 coding sequence is TGTGCCACCCACCCAGGACAGGCCCGGGAGCAGTACTTC.

The chain recombines TRBV2 with TRBJ2-7; 8 nucleotides line up with TRBD2. The CDR3 is 15 amino acids. CDR1 and CDR2 (germline): SNHLY, FYNNEI. Unmatched junction bases numbered 16, after V lost 11 bases and J lost 4 bases. In DNA, the CDR3 is TGTGCCCGCGGGAGGCCGAGTGTCCCCGAATACGAGCAGTACTTC. Protein: CARGRPSVPEYEQYF.

CDR3: CASSFYRGGETQYF. In nucleotides, the CDR3 is TGTGCCAGCAGCTTTTACAGGGGGGGTGAGACCCAGTACTTC. This chain uses TRBV5-4 with TRBJ2-5, with D possibly being TRBD1 (8 bases). Germline V gene sequence: CDR1 SGHNT, CDR2 YYREEE (reference sequence). The CDR3 spans 14 residues. Deletions cut 2 bases from V and 5 bases from J, with 13 bases between.

The chain employs TRBV4-1 and TRBJ2-7; perhaps TRBD2 as D (6 bases). V was trimmed by 3 bases and J by 4 bases, leaving 13 bases between them. Germline-derived CDR1 and CDR2 are MGHRA and YSYEKL. The length of the CDR3 is 14 residues. The CDR3 loop reads CASSQEGFLYEQYF. CDR3 nucleotide sequence: TGCGCCAGCAGCCAGGAGGGTTTCCTATACGAGCAGTACTTC.

The J gene is TRBJ2-1, the V gene TRBV6-1, with 16 nucleotides matching TRBD2. Unmatched junction bases numbered 3, after V lost 8 bases and J lost 8 bases. The CDR3 is 14 residues long. Germline-derived CDR1 and CDR2 are MNHNS and SASEGT. In nucleotides, the CDR3 is TGTGCCAGCCGGGGACTAGCGGGGGGGTATGAGCAGTTCTTC. It translates to CASRGLAGGYEQFF.

This clone came up once. This chain joins TRBV5-4 and TRBJ2-2; 9 nucleotides match TRBD2. Germline V gives CDR1 SGHNT, CDR2 YYREEE (reference sequence). The V gene end was trimmed by 0 bases and the J gene end by 4 bases; junction bases not matched to a gene: 4. The CDR3 length is 16 residues. The CDR3 DNA reads TGTGCCAGCAGCTTGGCTAGCGGGGTGGGCACCGGGGAGCTGTTTTTT. Protein sequence: CASSLASGVGTGELFF.

The V and J genes are TRBV27 and TRBJ1-2; 9 positions agree with TRBD1. Germline V gives CDR1 MNHEY, CDR2 SMNVEV (reference sequence). The CDR3 is 15 residues long. V was pared by 6 bases and J by 5 bases, with 10 bases of the junction left unmatched. The CDR3 DNA is TGTGCCAGCAGGCTACAGGGGGCGAGGGGGTATGGCTACACCTTC. It yields the protein CASRLQGARGYGYTF.

This clone was recorded many times. V is TRBV25-1 and J is TRBJ2-7, with TRBD2 matching 11 bases. The J segment lost 1 base and the V segment lost 8 bases, leaving 4 bases of the junction unmatched. Germline values: CDR1 MGHDK, CDR2 SYGVNS. The CDR3 consists of 14 residues. The CDR3 region is CASAGLADSYEQYF. The CDR3 DNA follows: TGTGCCAGCGCGGGACTAGCGGATTCCTACGAGCAGTACTTC.

The chain uses TRBV28 and TRBJ1-2; 7 positions match TRBD1. This CDR3 is 14 amino acids long. Trimming cost V 6 bases and J 0 bases; bases outside gene matches: 4. Germline V gives CDR1 MDHEN, CDR2 SYDVKM. The CDR3 nucleotides read TGTGCCAGCAGCACTGGGACAGCTAACTATGGCTACACCTTC. Translation gives CASSTGTANYGYTF.

The rearrangement links TRBV28 to TRBJ1-2; D unclear. The CDR3 is made up of 13 amino acids. CDR1 is MDHEN and CDR2 is SYDVKM in the germline V gene. The V end lost 6 bases, the J end lost 8 bases, and 16 bases lay between the germline ends. The CDR3 loop reads CASSPYLSGGYTF. In nucleotides, the CDR3 is TGTGCCAGCAGCCCCTACCTTTCGGGAGGCTACACCTTC.

In DNA, the CDR3 is TGCGCCAGCAGCGCCGACACCTATGGCTACACCTTC. This encodes CASSADTYGYTF. J is TRBJ1-2 and V is TRBV5-1; D unresolved. The germline CDR1 and CDR2 sequences are SGHRS and YFSETQ. The V end was cut by 4 bases, the J end by 4 bases, with 8 bases between. The CDR3 consists of 12 residues. Full variable domain (missing parts from reference TRBV5-1 and TRBJ1-2): KAGVTQTPRYLIKTRGQQVTLSCSPISGHRSVSWYQQTPGQGLQFLFEYFSETQRNKGNFPGRFSGRQFSNSRSEMNVSTLELGDSALYLCASSADTYGYTFGSGTRLTVV.

This chain joins TRBV9 and TRBJ2-1; D is undetermined. The CDR3 spans 13 residues. V was trimmed by 0 bases and J by 4 bases, leaving 5 bases between them. CDR1 and CDR2 from the germline V gene are SGDLS and YYNGEE. CDR3: CASSVEQYNEQFF. In DNA form, the CDR3 reads TGTGCCAGCAGCGTAGAGCAATACAATGAGCAGTTCTTC. The whole variable domain, filled in from reference TRBV9 and TRBJ2-1, reads DSGVTQTPKHLITATGQRVTLRCSPRSGDLSVYWYQQSLDQGLQFLIQYYNGEERAKGNILERFSAQQFPDLHSELNLSSLELGDSALYFCASSVEQYNEQFFGPGTRLTVL.

The rearrangement uses TRBV5-1 and TRBJ2-3; D perhaps matches TRBD2 (6 bases). Germline V gene lookup returns CDR1 SGHRS and CDR2 YFSETQ. Trimming removed 0 bases from V and 4 bases from J, with 15 bases in between. The CDR3 has 16 amino acids. The CDR3 nucleotides are TGCGCCAGCAGCTTGGTGGCGCGGGGTGGGTCAGATACGCAGTATTTT. Protein: CASSLVARGGSDTQYF.

The chain uses TRBV27 and TRBJ2-2, with D unresolved. Trimming cost V 4 bases and J 1 base, with 16 bases left between them. CDR1 and CDR2 from the germline V gene are MNHEY and SMNVEV (reference sequence). This CDR3 spans 17 amino acids. DNA of the CDR3: TGTGCCAGCAGTTCCACACTAAGACGTTGGAACACCGGGGAGCTGTTTTTT. It translates to CASSSTLRRWNTGELFF.

This clone was observed once. The CDR3 is CASSQVWRGGTDTQYF. Here the CDR3 DNA reads TGCGCCAGCAGCCAAGTATGGCGGGGCGGCACAGATACGCAGTATTTT. The J gene is TRBJ2-3, the V gene TRBV4-1; D possibly corresponds to TRBD2 (6 bases). The germline CDR1 and CDR2 sequences are MGHRA and YSYEKL. V lost 1 base and J 1 base, leaving 12 bases between the germline ends. The CDR3 spans 16 residues.